Here is one T cell receptor beta chain with its context. Sequencing used immunoSEQ multiplex PCR; TCRdb keeps in-frame clones, though not all of them. The table lists about 180,000 clones, 90% of them singletons. Trimming removed 7 bases at V and 8 bases at J, with 17 bases between. Germline assignment: CDR1 SQVTM and CDR2 ANQGSEA. The CDR3 runs 12 residues. This record belongs to a study of control samples from healthy donors and cancer patients. This TCR was recovered from a woman between 45 and 65 years old in good health. The genes are TRBV29-1 and TRBJ1-1; a possible D gene is TRBD1 (5 bases). Sequencing was performed on blood. CDR3 DNA sequence: TGCAGCGCGACTCGGGAGGGGCGGGAAGCTTTCTTT. The encoded protein is CSATREGREAFF.